This T cell receptor (beta chain) appears in the sequencing data of a study of T cell responses to AZD1222 COVID-19 vaccine. The data were produced by immunoSEQ multiplex PCR, yet TCRdb's version contains in-frame clones alone and is incomplete. The table has fewer than 200,000 clones, 80% to 90% seen once. Findings of the study overall: CD4 TCRs linked to vaccination spanned spike, dominating at 160-218 and 743-854. Nearly half of spike-specific TCRs reportedly target unmutated variant regions. Only six individuals given AZD1222 were seropositive at baseline. White British ancestry dominated among donors, who included more females, and clonal diversity was possibly underestimated.

On this clone: Its antigen remains unknown.

The sample here was peripheral blood, taken 28 days after the second dose of the MenACWY control vaccine. The clonotype originates from an adult who received the MenACWY meningococcal vaccine as a control.

The chain's CDR3 is CASSLSGTGANVLTF. For the CDR3, the DNA is TGTGCCAGCAGTTTATCAGGTACCGGGGCCAACGTCCTGACTTTC. The chain couples TRBV27 to TRBJ2-6; no reliable D call. Germline V gives CDR1 MNHEY, CDR2 SMNVEV (reference sequence). The V end lost 0 bases, the J end lost 4 bases, and 7 bases lay between the germline ends. CDR3 size: 15 residues.